The 30 T cell receptor beta chains in this list originate from one sample, sequenced in a study of T-cell reconstitution after alpha-beta-depleted transplantation in children. Preparation of the TCRbeta library used unique molecular identifiers. TCRdb reprocessed the PCR reads with MiXCR, giving one entry per CDR3 protein. This sample has about 460,000 distinct CDR3 sequences, with around 13% found just once. The input for sequencing was PBMCs from the stem cell graft donor, taken from the stem cell graft. The origin of the receptors is a human donor who donated a stem cell graft to a child with combined immunodeficiency.

This clonotype was observed many times. The J gene is TRBJ1-5, the V gene TRBV12-3 or TRBV12-4; no clear D. The CDR3 consists of 13 residues. The V and J ends lost 5 bases and 3 bases respectively, with 8 bases between them. CDR3 protein: CASSQLLNQPQHF. As DNA, the CDR3 is TGTGCCAGCAGTCAATTACTCAATCAGCCCCAGCATTTT.

The J gene is TRBJ2-7, the V gene TRBV12-3 or TRBV12-4, with TRBD2 matching over 10 bases. This CDR3 region has 17 residues. V shed 6 bases and J 0 bases; nucleotides not matched to a gene: 11. The CDR3 reads CASSRFLSSGSSYEQYF. The DNA for the CDR3 is TGTGCCAGCAGCCGATTCCTTTCTAGCGGGAGCTCCTACGAGCAGTACTTC.

This clonotype was observed a few times. The chain joins TRBV12-3 or TRBV12-4 to TRBJ2-5; tentatively, D is TRBD1 or TRBD2 (6 bases each). Trimming shortened V by 1 base and J by 4 bases, and 13 bases separated the two germline ends. CDR3 length: 15 residues. CDR3 sequence reads: CASSLGSRGGETQYF. In DNA form, the CDR3 reads TGTGCCAGCAGTTTAGGGAGCAGGGGAGGAGAGACCCAGTACTTC.

This clonotype was detected many times. The chain is built from TRBV5-1 and TRBJ2-2; no clear D. The germline V gene has CDR1 SGHRS and CDR2 YFSETQ. V lost 2 bases, J lost 1 base, and 6 bases lay in between. This CDR3 contains 14 residues. The CDR3 here is CASSFYVNTGELFF. The CDR3 nucleotides are TGCGCCAGCAGCTTTTACGTGAACACCGGGGAGCTGTTTTTT. Looking up the rest from reference TRBV5-1 and TRBJ2-2 gives the full variable domain: KAGVTQTPRYLIKTRGQQVTLSCSPISGHRSVSWYQQTPGQGLQFLFEYFSETQRNKGNFPGRFSGRQFSNSRSEMNVSTLELGDSALYLCASSFYVNTGELFFGEGSRLTVL.

V is TRBV5-4 and J is TRBJ2-7; 10 positions match TRBD2. V trimming: 1 base; J trimming: 6 bases; junction bases outside the gene matches: 4. CDR3 length equals 14 residues. Germline-derived CDR1 and CDR2 are SGHNT and YYREEE (reference sequence). This CDR3 is CASSLWGLAFEQYF. CDR3 nucleotides: TGTGCCAGCAGCTTGTGGGGACTAGCGTTCGAGCAGTACTTC.

This clonotype has only a few counts. The chain is built from TRBV6-1 and TRBJ2-3; a weak D match, TRBD1 (5 bases). V lost 7 bases to trimming and J lost 0 bases, with 26 bases between them. The CDR3 is 19 residues long. Germline CDR1 reads MNHNS; CDR2 reads SASEGT. DNA for the CDR3: TGTGCCAGCACCACGGACCAAGGGGTAGCCCTGGCTAGCACAGATACGCAGTATTTT. This translates into CASTTDQGVALASTDTQYF.

This sequence joins TRBV5-1 and TRBJ1-1, with D tentatively TRBD1 (6 bases). Germline V gene sequence: CDR1 SGHRS, CDR2 YFSETQ. The CDR3 covers 12 residues. Trimming removed 4 bases from V and 7 bases from J, with 11 bases in between. CDR3 nucleotides: TGCGCCAGCAGCGGGGGGCGTGATGAAGCTTTCTTT. This encodes CASSGGRDEAFF. Combining the CDR3 with reference TRBV5-1 and TRBJ1-1 gives the whole variable domain KAGVTQTPRYLIKTRGQQVTLSCSPISGHRSVSWYQQTPGQGLQFLFEYFSETQRNKGNFPGRFSGRQFSNSRSEMNVSTLELGDSALYLCASSGGRDEAFFGQGTRLTVV.

As for this clonotype: Being one base from a much bigger clone, this may be a read error. The J gene is TRBJ2-1, the V gene TRBV2; perhaps TRBD2 as D (5 bases). With 8 bases removed from V and 6 bases from J, the gap between germline ends came to 32 bases. CDR3 length: 19 amino acids. CDR1 SNHLY and CDR2 FYNNEI come from the germline V gene. In DNA form, the CDR3 reads TGTGCCAGCTGTTTGGAGAGCCTGTATGGGGTTCTAGCAGCCAATGAGCAGTTCTTC. Translating it yields CASCLESLYGVLAANEQFF.

V and J are TRBV7-2 and TRBJ2-7; D may be TRBD1 (5 bases). The V end lost 0 bases, the J end lost 10 bases, and 10 bases lay between the germline ends. Germline CDR1 reads SGHTA; CDR2 reads FQGNSA. The length of the CDR3 is 12 residues. The CDR3 reads CASSLAPGLQYF. The DNA of the CDR3 is TGTGCCAGCAGCTTAGCGCCAGGGTTACAGTACTTC. The full variable domain, completed using reference TRBV7-2 and TRBJ2-7, is GAGVSQSPSNKVTEKGKDVELRCDPISGHTALYWYRQSLGQGLEFLIYFQGNSAPDKSGLPSDRFSAERTGGSVSTLTIQRTQQEDSAVYLCASSLAPGLQYFGPGTRLTVT.

The chain links TRBV13 to TRBJ2-1; 13 bases align to TRBD2. V trimming: 3 bases; J trimming: 9 bases; junction bases outside the gene matches: 2. CDR1 and CDR2 (germline): PRHDT, FYEKMQ (reference sequence). The CDR3 sequence is 14 residues long. The CDR3 region has the DNA TGTGCCAGCAGCTTTGGGACTAGCGGGATTGAGCAGTTCTTC. Its translation: CASSFGTSGIEQFF.

This clonotype was counted many times. The chain recombines TRBV12-3 or TRBV12-4 with TRBJ2-3, with D maybe TRBD1 (6 bases). This CDR3 is 18 amino acids long. The V and J ends lost 4 bases and 0 bases respectively, with 20 bases between them. DNA of the CDR3: TGTGCCAGCAGTTCCCGTACCAGGGGCCTTTCTAGCACAGATACGCAGTATTTT. This encodes CASSSRTRGLSSTDTQYF.

The chain links TRBV27 to TRBJ2-7; 10 bases line up with TRBD2. Germline V gene data show CDR1 as MNHEY and CDR2 as SMNVEV (reference sequence). This CDR3 region has 15 residues. With 4 bases clipped from V and 2 bases from J, the junction kept 5 bases outside the gene matches. CDR3 in DNA: TGTGCCAGCAGTTCCCCCCTAGCGGGAGCCTACGAGCAGTACTTC. Translated: CASSSPLAGAYEQYF.

The rearrangement uses TRBV7-2 and TRBJ1-6, with 9 bases lining up with TRBD1. The trim removed 5 bases at V and 9 bases at J, leaving 8 bases unmatched. This CDR3 has 15 residues. Germline CDR1 SGHTA, CDR2 FQGNSA. The CDR3 coding sequence is TGTGCCAGCAGCCTGGGACAGGGTTTCCCTTCACCCCTCCACTTT. As protein: CASSLGQGFPSPLHF.

There are a few counts of this clonotype. CDR3 amino acids: CASSPPGRQGNTEAFF. The CDR3 nucleotides read TGTGCCAGCAGCCCCCCGGGAAGACAGGGGAACACTGAAGCTTTCTTT. This sequence joins TRBV5-6 and TRBJ1-1, with 7 nucleotides matching TRBD1. The junction had 10 bases not matched to a gene; V was cut back by 4 bases and J by 1 base. This CDR3 has 16 amino acids. Germline V gives CDR1 SGHDT, CDR2 YYEEEE.

The chain carries TRBV29-1 and TRBJ2-7; possible D gene TRBD1, 6 bases. Germline V lookup: CDR1 SQVTM, CDR2 ANQGSEA. The CDR3 has 13 residues. Trimming took 5 bases from V and 2 from J, leaving 13 bases between them. This CDR3 reads CSVYQGTPYEQYF. CDR3 nucleotide sequence: TGCAGCGTTTATCAGGGGACCCCCTACGAGCAGTACTTC.

The J gene is TRBJ2-3, the V gene TRBV7-6, with 8 bases that match TRBD1. Germline CDR1 and CDR2: SGHVS and FNYEAQ. The trim removed 6 bases at V and 5 bases at J, leaving 10 bases unmatched. This CDR3 is 15 amino acids long. The CDR3 region has the DNA TGTGCCAGCAGTCTGGACAGGGCGGTGGAAGATACGCAGTATTTT. It translates to CASSLDRAVEDTQYF.

This clonotype was seen a handful of times. V gene TRBV4-3 combines with J gene TRBJ2-1; D gene unclear. Germline loops: CDR1 LGHNA, CDR2 YSLEER. The CDR3 is 15 amino acids. The V end lost 0 bases, the J end lost 4 bases, and 10 bases lay between the germline ends. The CDR3 region is CASSQERALYNEQFF. CDR3 DNA: TGCGCCAGCAGCCAAGAAAGGGCCCTATACAATGAGCAGTTCTTC.

This clonotype was seen ten or more times. V and J are TRBV5-1 and TRBJ2-7; D uncertain. Germline V gene sequence: CDR1 SGHRS, CDR2 YFSETQ. V gave up 1 base and J gave up 2 bases, with 7 bases separating them. The CDR3 sequence is 13 residues long. CDR3 sequence reads: CASSLMQTYEQYF. The CDR3 region has the DNA TGCGCCAGCAGCTTGATGCAGACCTACGAGCAGTACTTC.

This clonotype was picked up a small number of times. The chain's CDR3 is CASREQRGVGYTEAFF. The CDR3 nucleotides are TGTGCCAGCAGGGAACAACGGGGGGTGGGGTACACTGAAGCTTTCTTT. The V and J genes are TRBV12-3 or TRBV12-4 and TRBJ1-1; D is perhaps TRBD1 (5 bases). The CDR3 spans 16 residues. Between the trimmed V and J ends, which lost 6 bases and 3 bases, there was a span of 20 bases.

The chain employs TRBV19 and TRBJ2-2; weak D call: TRBD1 (5 bases). V was clipped by 1 base and J by 5 bases, with 8 bases between them. This CDR3 region has 14 residues. The germline CDR1 and CDR2 sequences are LNHDA and SQIVND (reference sequence). The CDR3, as DNA: TGTGCCAGTAGTATAGGGCGGACAACCGGGGAGCTGTTTTTT. Its translation is CASSIGRTTGELFF.

The V gene is TRBV5-1, the J gene TRBJ2-3; D ambiguous. Germline CDR1 is SGHRS and CDR2 is YFSETQ. The CDR3 runs 15 residues. V was shortened by 4 bases and J by 3 bases, with 15 bases between the two germline ends. The DNA of the CDR3 is TGCGCCAGCAGCACCATTTCCCCGGAGACAGATACGCAGTATTTT. Translated, it gives CASSTISPETDTQYF. Combining the CDR3 with reference TRBV5-1 and TRBJ2-3 gives the whole variable domain KAGVTQTPRYLIKTRGQQVTLSCSPISGHRSVSWYQQTPGQGLQFLFEYFSETQRNKGNFPGRFSGRQFSNSRSEMNVSTLELGDSALYLCASSTISPETDTQYFGPGTRLTVL.

The rearrangement uses TRBV10-3 and TRBJ2-7, with D possibly being TRBD2 (6 bases). Trimming pared 8 bases from V and 3 bases from J, leaving 17 bases between. There are 14 residues in the CDR3. The germline gives CDR1 ENHRY, CDR2 SYGVKD. The CDR3 bases are TGTGCCATCTCCGGGGGTCGCTCCCACTACGAGCAGTACTTC. Its translation: CAISGGRSHYEQYF.

This clonotype has just a few counts. The chain has TRBV6-5 and TRBJ2-7; 12 nucleotides match TRBD2. V trimming: 7 bases; J trimming: 5 bases; junction bases outside the gene matches: 9. Looked up from germline, CDR1 is MNHEY and CDR2 is SVGAGI. The CDR3 length is 15 residues. CDR3 DNA: TGTGCCAGCAAGCTACTGACTAGCGGGAGCCACGAGCAGTACTTC. It encodes CASKLLTSGSHEQYF.

The V and J genes are TRBV12-3 or TRBV12-4 and TRBJ1-4; D not resolved. This CDR3 has 14 residues. The germline V and J ends were trimmed by 3 bases and 6 bases, with 11 bases remaining between them. CDR3 protein: CASSLGVADEKLFF. DNA for the CDR3: TGTGCCAGCAGTTTGGGAGTAGCGGATGAAAAACTGTTTTTT.

This clonotype has just a few counts. CDR3 DNA: TGTGCCAGCGGGGGCCTCGAGCAGTACTTC. Translating gives CASGGLEQYF. The rearrangement joins TRBV12-3 or TRBV12-4 to TRBJ2-7, with a weak D call TRBD1 (6 bases). V gave up 8 bases and J gave up 6 bases, with 8 bases separating them. The CDR3 covers 10 residues.

The chain has TRBV7-2 and TRBJ2-3; 9 bases agree with TRBD2. This CDR3 is built from 17 residues. Losses at the gene ends were 5 bases for V and 3 bases for J; bases not matched to a gene: 12. In germline, CDR1 is SGHTA, CDR2 FQGNSA. CDR3 protein: CASSLGGGAIGTDTQYF. In DNA, the CDR3 is TGTGCCAGCAGCCTCGGCGGGGGGGCCATTGGTACAGATACGCAGTATTTT.

This clonotype was seen many times. CDR3 sequence (DNA): TGTGCCAGCAGTACTAGCGGGGAAAACATTCAGTACTTC. It encodes CASSTSGENIQYF. The gene calls are TRBV12-3 or TRBV12-4 and TRBJ2-4; TRBD2 agrees at 10 bases. CDR3 length: 13 residues. The V gene end was trimmed by 5 bases and the J gene end by 5 bases; junction bases not matched to a gene: 0.

This clonotype has just a few counts. The genes are TRBV20-1 and TRBJ2-2; TRBD2 agrees at 14 bases. Germline-derived CDR1 and CDR2 are DFQATT and SNEGSKA (reference sequence). This CDR3 is built from 17 residues. The ends lost 1 base at V and 2 bases at J; junction bases unmatched: 3. CDR3 sequence (DNA): TGCAGTGCTAGAGGGACTAGCGGGGGGACTAACACCGGGGAGCTGTTTTTT. Its translation is CSARGTSGGTNTGELFF.

This clonotype appeared many times. The chain is built from TRBV28 and TRBJ2-7; D is ambiguous. The length of the CDR3 is 16 residues. Germline values: CDR1 MDHEN, CDR2 SYDVKM. The ends were cut back, 7 bases at V and 5 bases at J, with 24 bases in the middle. The CDR3 sequence: CASNPLTSTRRNEQYF. For the CDR3, the DNA is TGTGCCAGCAACCCGCTCACGAGCACGAGAAGGAACGAGCAGTACTTC.

This clonotype was seen many times. V is TRBV20-1 and J is TRBJ2-7; 9 bases line up with TRBD1. The CDR3 is 13 amino acids. With 6 bases clipped from V and 4 bases from J, the junction kept 7 bases outside the gene matches. Germline V gene lookup returns CDR1 DFQATT and CDR2 SNEGSKA (reference sequence). The CDR3 coding sequence is TGCAGTGCCGACATAGGACAGGGGTACGAGCAGTACTTC. This translates into CSADIGQGYEQYF.